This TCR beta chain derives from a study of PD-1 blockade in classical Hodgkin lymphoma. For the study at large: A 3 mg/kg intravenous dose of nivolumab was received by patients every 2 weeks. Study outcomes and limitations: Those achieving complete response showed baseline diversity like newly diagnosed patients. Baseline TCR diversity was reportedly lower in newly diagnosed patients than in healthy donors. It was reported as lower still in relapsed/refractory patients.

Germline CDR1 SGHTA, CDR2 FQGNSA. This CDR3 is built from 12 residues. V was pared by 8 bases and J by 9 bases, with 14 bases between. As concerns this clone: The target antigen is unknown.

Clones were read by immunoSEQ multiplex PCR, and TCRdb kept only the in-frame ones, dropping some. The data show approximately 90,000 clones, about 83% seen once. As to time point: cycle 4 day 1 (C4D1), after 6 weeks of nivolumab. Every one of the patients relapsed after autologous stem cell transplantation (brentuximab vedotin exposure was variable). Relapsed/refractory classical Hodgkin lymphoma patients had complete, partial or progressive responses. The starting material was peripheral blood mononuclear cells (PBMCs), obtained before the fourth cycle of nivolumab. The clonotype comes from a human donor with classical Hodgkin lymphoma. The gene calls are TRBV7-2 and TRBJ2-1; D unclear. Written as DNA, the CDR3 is TGTGCCAGCTCGGCGGTCCTAAGTGAGCAGTTCTTC. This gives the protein CASSAVLSEQFF.